This T cell receptor (beta chain) is drawn from a study of low-dose radiotherapy and immunotherapy resistance in tumors. At the level of the study: Cohort 1 was given 0.5 Gy fractions every 2 weeks, 6.5 Gy in total. Cyclophosphamide went in intravenously at 200 mg/m2 every two weeks, one day before radiation and immunotherapy.

This clonotype has a count of ten or more. There are 16 residues in the CDR3. The germline V gene encodes CDR1 GTSNPN and CDR2 SVGIG (reference sequence). The junction had 16 bases not matched to a gene; V was cut back by 7 bases and J by 6 bases. Time point denoted: after trial treatment. Treatment denoted: LDRT plus nivolumab, ipilimumab, low-dose cyclophosphamide and aspirin (RACIN trial). Donors received a regimen that comprised nivolumab, ipilimumab, aspirin, low-dose cyclophosphamide and low-dose radiotherapy. Qualifying patients carried advanced solid tumors devoid of tumor-infiltrating lymphocytes. TRAV and TRBV primers primed cDNA for both TCRalpha and TCRbeta. TCR amplification used 15 to 20 PCR cycles, a constant-region primer and a V-primer adapter. In TCRdb, the reads were re-called with MiXCR into one record per CDR3 protein. The sample has some 94,000 distinct CDR3 sequences, 20% to 25% seen once.

The TCR comes from a female donor with ovarian cancer. J is TRBJ2-4 and V is TRBV30; 9 nucleotides line up with TRBD1. The starting material was PBMCs, obtained after low-dose radiotherapy plus immunotherapy. CDR3 sequence: CASSQGGQGSGNIQYF. CDR3 nucleotides: TGTGCCTCCTCTCAGGGAGGACAGGGGTCGGGAAACATTCAGTACTTC.